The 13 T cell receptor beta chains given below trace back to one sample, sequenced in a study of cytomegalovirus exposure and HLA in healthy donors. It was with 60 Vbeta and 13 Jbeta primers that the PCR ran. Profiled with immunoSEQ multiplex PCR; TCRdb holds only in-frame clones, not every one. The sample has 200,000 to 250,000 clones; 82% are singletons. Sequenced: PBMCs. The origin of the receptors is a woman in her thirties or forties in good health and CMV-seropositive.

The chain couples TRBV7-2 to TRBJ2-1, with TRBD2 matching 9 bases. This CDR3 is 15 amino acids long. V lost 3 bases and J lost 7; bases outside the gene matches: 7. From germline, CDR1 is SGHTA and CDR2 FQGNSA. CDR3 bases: TGTGCCAGCAGCTTCAGCGGGGGGCCGGGAAATGAGCAGTTCTTC. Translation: CASSFSGGPGNEQFF.

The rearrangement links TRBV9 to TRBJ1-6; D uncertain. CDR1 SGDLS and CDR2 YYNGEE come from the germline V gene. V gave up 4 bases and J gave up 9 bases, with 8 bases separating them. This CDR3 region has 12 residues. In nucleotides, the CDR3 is TGTGCCAGCAGCTCCGGCGGTTCACCCCTCCACTTT. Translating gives CASSSGGSPLHF.

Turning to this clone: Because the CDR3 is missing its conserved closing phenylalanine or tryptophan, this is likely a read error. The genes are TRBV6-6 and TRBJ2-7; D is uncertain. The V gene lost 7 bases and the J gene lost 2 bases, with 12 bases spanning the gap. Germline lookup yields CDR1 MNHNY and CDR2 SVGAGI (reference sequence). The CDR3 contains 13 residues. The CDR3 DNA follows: TGTGCCAGCATGAGAGGTGGGGCCTACGAGCAGTACCTC. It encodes CASMRGGAYEQYL.

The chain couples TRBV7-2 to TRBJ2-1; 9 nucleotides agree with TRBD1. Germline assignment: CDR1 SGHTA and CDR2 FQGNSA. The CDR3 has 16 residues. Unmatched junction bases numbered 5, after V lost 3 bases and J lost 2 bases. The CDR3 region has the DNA TGTGCCAGCAGCTTGGCTGGACAGGGGACCTACAATGAGCAGTTCTTC. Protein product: CASSLAGQGTYNEQFF.

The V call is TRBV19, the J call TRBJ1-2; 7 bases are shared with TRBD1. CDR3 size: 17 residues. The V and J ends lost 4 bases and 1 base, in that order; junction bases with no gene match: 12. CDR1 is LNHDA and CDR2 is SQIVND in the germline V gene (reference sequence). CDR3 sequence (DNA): TGTGCCAGTAGTAACCGGACAGGCCGCTTTGATAACTATGGCTACACCTTC. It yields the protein CASSNRTGRFDNYGYTF.

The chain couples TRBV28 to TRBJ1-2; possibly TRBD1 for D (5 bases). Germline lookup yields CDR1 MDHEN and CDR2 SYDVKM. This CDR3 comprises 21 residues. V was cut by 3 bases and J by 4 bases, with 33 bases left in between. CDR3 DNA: TGTGCCAGCAGTTTGGGTGGGCAATCGGGACTCCTCGGAAGGGCAGGCTATGGCTACACCTTC. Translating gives CASSLGGQSGLLGRAGYGYTF.

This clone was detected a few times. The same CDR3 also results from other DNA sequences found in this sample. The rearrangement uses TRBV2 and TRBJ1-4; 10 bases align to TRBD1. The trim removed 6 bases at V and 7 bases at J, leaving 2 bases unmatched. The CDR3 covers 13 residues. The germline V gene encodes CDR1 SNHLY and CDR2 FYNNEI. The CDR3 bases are TGTGCCAGCAGGACAGGGGGCTTTGAAAAACTGTTTTTT. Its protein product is CASRTGGFEKLFF.

The CDR3: CASSVGLRKSGANVLTF. The CDR3 DNA reads as TGTGCCAGCAGCGTGGGACTGAGAAAATCAGGGGCCAACGTCCTGACTTTC. The rearrangement links TRBV9 to TRBJ2-6; D is perhaps TRBD2 (6 bases). This CDR3 is 17 amino acids long. Trimming took off 2 bases at V and 4 bases at J, with 16 bases between the two ends. CDR1 is SGDLS and CDR2 is YYNGEE in the germline V gene.

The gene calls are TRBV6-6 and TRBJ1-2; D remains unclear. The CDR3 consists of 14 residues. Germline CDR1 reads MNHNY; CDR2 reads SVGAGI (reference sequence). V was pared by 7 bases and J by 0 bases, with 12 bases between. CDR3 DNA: TGTGCCAGCATTATTCCACCAGCTAACTATGGCTACACCTTC. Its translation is CASIIPPANYGYTF.

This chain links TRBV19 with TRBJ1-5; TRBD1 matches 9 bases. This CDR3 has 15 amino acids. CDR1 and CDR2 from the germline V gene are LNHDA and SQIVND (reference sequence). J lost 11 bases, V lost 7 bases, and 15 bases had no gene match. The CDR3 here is CASNGPGQGKRAQHF. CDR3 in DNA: TGTGCCAGTAACGGGCCGGGACAGGGAAAACGGGCCCAGCATTTT.

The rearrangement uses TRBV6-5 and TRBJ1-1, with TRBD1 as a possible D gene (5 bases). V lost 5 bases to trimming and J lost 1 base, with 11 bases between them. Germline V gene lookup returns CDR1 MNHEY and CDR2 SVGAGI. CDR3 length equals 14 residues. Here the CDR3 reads CASSRARANTEAFF. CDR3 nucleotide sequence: TGTGCCAGCAGTCGCGCCAGGGCGAACACTGAAGCTTTCTTT.

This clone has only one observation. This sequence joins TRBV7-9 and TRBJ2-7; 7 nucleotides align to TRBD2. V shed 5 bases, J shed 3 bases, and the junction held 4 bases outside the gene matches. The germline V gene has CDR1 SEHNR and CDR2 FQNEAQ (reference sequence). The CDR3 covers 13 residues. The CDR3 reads CASSERDSYEQYF. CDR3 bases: TGTGCCAGCAGCGAGCGGGATAGCTACGAGCAGTACTTC.

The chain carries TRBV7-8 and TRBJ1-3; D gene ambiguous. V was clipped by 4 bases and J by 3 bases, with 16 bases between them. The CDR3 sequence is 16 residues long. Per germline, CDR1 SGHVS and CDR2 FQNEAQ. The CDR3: CASSYRVRPVGNTIYF. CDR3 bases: TGTGCCAGCAGCTACCGGGTCCGACCCGTTGGAAACACCATATATTTT. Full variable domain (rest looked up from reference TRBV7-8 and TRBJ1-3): GAGVSQSPRYKVAKRGQDVALRCDPISGHVSLFWYQQALGQGPEFLTYFQNEAQLDKSGLPSDRFFAERPEGSVSTLKIQRTQQEDSAVYLCASSYRVRPVGNTIYFGEGSWLTVV.